Sequencing of this T cell receptor (beta chain) was carried out in a study of blood T cell repertoires in COVID-19 (dated by TCRdb to 2018 to 2021). About the investigation overall: Collaborator samples came from the United States, Italy and Spain and covered acute and convalescent phases of COVID-19. The material from the prospective study consisted of cDNA or gDNA derived from T cells, B-cell-depleted T cells, or PBMCs. Deeply sampled blood TCRbeta repertoires from subjects exposed to, actively infected with, or recovered from COVID-19 were included in the dataset. The repertoires were made available in a free public database intended to serve as a resource for research on the immune response to SARS-CoV-2. Samples were obtained from the ongoing ImmuneRACE study (first 160 participants) and from some 1,200 subjects provided by 6 global collaborators. Sample metadata almost always included a de-identified subject ID, COVID-19 status, age in years and sex. Where available, HLA class I and class II types were obtained from metadata supplied by the sample provider rather than from assay-based typing.

About this clone: Its antigen target is currently unknown. Per-nucleotide qualities are absent, and no much larger clonotype sits a single base away.

V has 3 bases trimmed and J has 2 bases trimmed; junction bases matching no gene number 7. The germline V gene gives CDR1 as SGHRS and CDR2 as YFSETQ. Measured from the cysteine to the phenylalanine, the CDR3 is 16 residues long. Only CDR3 DNA is held: 48 bases, read in frame from base 1. In the prospective study, participants were roughly 18 to 95 years old, resided in about 25 geographic areas of the United States, and were enrolled through a virtual design. To assign participants to cohorts, the prospective study relied on clinical history that participants themselves reported in a screening survey and a study questionnaire. ImmuneRACE Cohort 3 recovered participants were defined by two consecutive negative NP/OP PCR tests, healthcare professional clearance, or symptom resolution. Mobile phlebotomists in the prospective study collected whole blood, serum and a nasopharyngeal or oropharyngeal swab from every participant. Additional blood draws and questionnaires over a 2-month period could optionally be provided by prospective study participants. Before DNA extraction, blood samples from the prospective study were shipped at room temperature or frozen.

What the study reported, not specific to this receptor: The amount of clinical and demographic metadata varied by source and participant and was provided uncurated.

TCRbeta CDR3 regions were amplified from genomic DNA using the immunoSEQ Assay, a bias-controlled multiplex PCR. The authors' pipeline ran thus. The number of nucleated cells in each sample was estimated from the amplification of reference gene primers within the assay. To quantify the absolute abundance of each unique TCRbeta CDR3 rearrangement, sequence reads were collapsed and filtered. For each sample, productive Simpson clonality was calculated by taking the square root of Simpson's diversity index across productive rearrangements. Drawn from immuneACCESS, this table holds only the in-frame rearrangements with V and J called that TCRdb kept. Clones are partly lost; checked studies trace under half to an unresolved V gene and leave the rest unexplained. V, J and clone size derive from that table, while D and trimming were established from the DNA sequence. A total of roughly 180,000 clones appear in this sample, approximately 82% of them only once. The ten largest clones capture 15% to 20% of the sample.

This sequence was found in a man in his sixties who had recovered from COVID-19. Recombination joined TRBV5-1 with TRBJ2-3, and 9 junctional nucleotides match TRBD2. The source material was PBMCs or T cells enriched from blood (not recorded which). The CDR3 region: CASSSSGNRNTDTQYF. The nucleotide sequence is TGCGCCAGCAGCTCTAGCGGGAATCGGAACACAGATACGCAGTATTTT.